This TCR beta chain originates from a study of neurological immune-mediated disorders. The unsorted libraries originated from 2 million PBMCs kept at -80 C. V was pared by 5 bases and J by 7 bases, with 28 bases between. The germline V gene has CDR1 DFQATT and CDR2 SNEGSKA (reference sequence). The CDR3 length is 17 residues. One entry per CDR3 protein results from TCRdb running MiXCR on the 5' RACE reads. The table shows 57,000 or so distinct CDR3 sequences, with roughly 10% occurring only once. This clonotype was detected ten times or more. The chain links TRBV20-1 to TRBJ2-3; possible D gene TRBD1, 6 bases. The clonotype was recovered from a man aged 60-69 years in good health. Material: PBMCs. CDR3 coding DNA: TGCAGTGCTGATGCATCCGGGACATCGGATCCTGTAAATACGCAGTATTTT. It encodes CSADASGTSDPVNTQYF.